Listed below are T cell receptor beta chains from one sample, sequenced in a study of blood T cells in healthy people across ages. TCRdb used MiXCR to reprocess the 5' RACE reads, holding one entry per CDR3 protein. The sample contains around 900,000 distinct CDR3 sequences, 29% of which appear only once. The sequencing input was blood. The receptor source for this set is a woman older than 75 in good health. CDR3s include the opening cysteine and the closing phenylalanine or tryptophan. A D gene is named only where the DNA matches it firmly. Not all rows give a size; the values are once, few, many and, for expanded clones, a class.

d_gene: TRBD2
j_gene: TRBJ2-7
v_gene: TRBV20-1
abundance: once
CDR3aa: CSARGELAESSHERYF
CDR3nt: TGCAGTGCTAGAGGCGAGCTAGCGGAAAGCTCCCACGAGCGGTACTTC

d_gene: -
j_gene: TRBJ2-1
v_gene: TRBV12-3/TRBV12-4
abundance: many
CDR3aa: CASIQGGGSSYNEQFF
CDR3nt: TGTGCCAGCATCCAGGGGGGGGGAAGCTCCTACAATGAGCAGTTCTTC

d_gene: -
j_gene: TRBJ1-1
v_gene: TRBV3-1
abundance: few
CDR3aa: CASSREGGRSTEAFF
CDR3nt: TGTGCCAGCAGCCGGGAGGGGGGGAGGAGCACTGAAGCTTTCTTT

d_gene: -
j_gene: TRBJ1-3
v_gene: TRBV12-3/TRBV12-4
abundance: -
CDR3aa: CASSLAWTLSGNAIYF
CDR3nt: TGTGCCAGCAGTTTAGCGTGGACACTCTCTGGAAACGCCATATATTTT

d_gene: -
j_gene: TRBJ1-2
v_gene: TRBV6-6
abundance: many
CDR3aa: CASSLVTANYGYTF
CDR3nt: TGTGCCAGCAGTTTGGTTACAGCTAACTATGGCTACACCTTC

d_gene: TRBD1
j_gene: TRBJ2-7
v_gene: TRBV7-9
abundance: many
CDR3aa: CASSRWDRGLHEQYF
CDR3nt: TGTGCCAGCAGCCGATGGGACAGGGGGCTCCACGAGCAGTACTTC

d_gene: TRBD1
j_gene: TRBJ1-6
v_gene: TRBV5-4
abundance: few
CDR3aa: CASSSRDRHNSPLHF
CDR3nt: TGTGCCAGCAGCTCCCGGGACAGGCACAATTCACCCCTCCACTTT

d_gene: -
j_gene: TRBJ2-5
v_gene: TRBV12-3/TRBV12-4
abundance: many
CDR3aa: CASSLSGQLETQYF
CDR3nt: TGTGCCAGCAGTTTAAGCGGGCAGTTGGAGACCCAGTACTTC

d_gene: -
j_gene: TRBJ2-1
v_gene: TRBV20-1
abundance: many
CDR3aa: CSARGNPLSYNEQFF
CDR3nt: TGCAGTGCTAGAGGGAACCCACTAAGCTACAATGAGCAGTTCTTC

d_gene: TRBD2
j_gene: TRBJ2-2
v_gene: TRBV7-2
abundance: few
CDR3aa: CASSLGGVAGGPATGELFF
CDR3nt: TGTGCCAGCAGCCTAGGCGGGGTAGCGGGGGGGCCCGCCACCGGGGAGCTGTTTTTT

d_gene: -
j_gene: TRBJ2-3
v_gene: TRBV20-1
abundance: few
CDR3aa: CSAREQIDTQYF
CDR3nt: TGCAGTGCTAGGGAGCAGATAGATACGCAGTATTTT

d_gene: TRBD2
j_gene: TRBJ2-1
v_gene: TRBV9
abundance: -
CDR3aa: CASRSGRLYNEQFF
CDR3nt: TGTGCCAGCAGGAGCGGGAGACTATACAATGAGCAGTTCTTC

d_gene: TRBD1
j_gene: TRBJ1-2
v_gene: TRBV29-1
abundance: -
CDR3aa: CSVGQGPWGYTF
CDR3nt: TGCAGCGTGGGACAGGGCCCTTGGGGCTACACCTTC

d_gene: TRBD1
j_gene: TRBJ1-4
v_gene: TRBV5-1
abundance: few
CDR3aa: CASSQPGQGGEKLFF
CDR3nt: TGCGCCAGCAGCCAACCTGGACAGGGGGGAGAAAAACTGTTTTTT

d_gene: -
j_gene: TRBJ2-7
v_gene: TRBV24-1
abundance: once
CDR3aa: CATRDSVRAEQYF
CDR3nt: TGTGCCACCAGGGATTCAGTTCGGGCCGAGCAGTACTTC

d_gene: TRBD2
j_gene: TRBJ2-1
v_gene: TRBV7-2
abundance: many
CDR3aa: CASSLVGLVNEQFF
CDR3nt: TGTGCCAGCAGCTTAGTTGGACTAGTAAATGAGCAGTTCTTC

d_gene: TRBD2
j_gene: TRBJ2-7
v_gene: TRBV7-2
abundance: few
CDR3aa: CASSLAGGLAGGPHEQYF
CDR3nt: TGTGCCAGCAGCTTAGCGGGAGGACTAGCGGGGGGCCCCCACGAGCAGTACTTC

d_gene: TRBD1
j_gene: TRBJ1-5
v_gene: TRBV12-3/TRBV12-4
abundance: -
CDR3aa: CASSLGQGLMVNQPQHF
CDR3nt: TGTGCCAGCAGTCTGGGACAGGGGCTTATGGTAAATCAGCCCCAGCATTTT

d_gene: -
j_gene: TRBJ1-1
v_gene: TRBV24-1
abundance: many
CDR3aa: CATSVLRMTQGAPEAFF
CDR3nt: TGTGCCACCAGTGTCCTACGTATGACCCAAGGGGCCCCTGAAGCTTTCTTT

d_gene: TRBD1
j_gene: TRBJ2-3
v_gene: TRBV20-1
abundance: many
CDR3aa: CSARVRDRDTDTQYF
CDR3nt: TGCAGTGCTAGAGTCCGGGACAGGGACACAGATACGCAGTATTTT

d_gene: TRBD2
j_gene: TRBJ2-6
v_gene: TRBV15
abundance: -
CDR3aa: CATSRGLAGAAGANVLTF
CDR3nt: TGTGCCACCAGCAGAGGGCTAGCGGGGGCGGCTGGGGCCAACGTCCTGACTTTC

d_gene: -
j_gene: TRBJ2-7
v_gene: TRBV27
abundance: many
CDR3aa: CASSSSGAGTYEQYF
CDR3nt: TGTGCCAGCAGTTCCTCAGGGGCTGGTACCTACGAGCAGTACTTC

d_gene: TRBD1
j_gene: TRBJ1-6
v_gene: TRBV20-1
abundance: many
CDR3aa: CSASQQGASPLHF
CDR3nt: TGCAGTGCTAGTCAACAGGGGGCTTCACCCCTCCACTTT

d_gene: TRBD2
j_gene: TRBJ2-5
v_gene: TRBV6-5
abundance: -
CDR3aa: CVSSYVAGGTSETQYF
CDR3nt: TGTGTCAGCAGTTACGTAGCGGGGGGTACGTCGGAGACCCAGTACTTC

d_gene: -
j_gene: TRBJ2-3
v_gene: TRBV7-6
abundance: -
CDR3aa: CASSLFIGLGRPKETDTQYF
CDR3nt: TGTGCCAGCAGCTTATTCATCGGGTTGGGCAGACCCAAGGAGACAGATACGCAGTATTTT

d_gene: TRBD2
j_gene: TRBJ2-3
v_gene: TRBV11-2
abundance: -
CDR3aa: CASNQRGGGACDTQYF
CDR3nt: TGTGCCAGCAACCAGAGGGGCGGGGGGGCCTGCGATACGCAGTATTTT

d_gene: -
j_gene: TRBJ1-5
v_gene: TRBV7-2
abundance: few
CDR3aa: CASSLGAGSNQPQHF
CDR3nt: TGTGCCAGCAGCTTAGGGGCAGGTAGCAATCAGCCCCAGCATTTT

d_gene: -
j_gene: TRBJ2-3
v_gene: TRBV2
abundance: -
CDR3aa: CASSVGITDTQYF
CDR3nt: TGTGCCAGCAGTGTCGGGATCACAGATACGCAGTATTTT

d_gene: TRBD1
j_gene: TRBJ2-7
v_gene: TRBV28
abundance: once
CDR3aa: CASSSTGQVSYEQYF
CDR3nt: TGTGCCAGCAGTTCCACCGGACAGGTCTCCTACGAGCAGTACTTC